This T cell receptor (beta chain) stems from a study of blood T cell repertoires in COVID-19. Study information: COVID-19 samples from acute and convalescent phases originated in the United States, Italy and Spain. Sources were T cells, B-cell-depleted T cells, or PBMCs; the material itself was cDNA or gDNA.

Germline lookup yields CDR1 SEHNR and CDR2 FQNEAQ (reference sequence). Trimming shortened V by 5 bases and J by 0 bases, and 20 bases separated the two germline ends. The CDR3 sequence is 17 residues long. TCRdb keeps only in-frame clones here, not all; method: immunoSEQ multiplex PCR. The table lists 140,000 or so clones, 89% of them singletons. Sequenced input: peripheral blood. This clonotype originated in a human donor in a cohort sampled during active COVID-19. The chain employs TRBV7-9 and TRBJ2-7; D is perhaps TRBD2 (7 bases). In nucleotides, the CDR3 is TGTGCCAGCAGCACTTGGGAGGGGGGGGCGAGCTCCTACGAGCAGTACTTC. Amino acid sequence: CASSTWEGGASSYEQYF.